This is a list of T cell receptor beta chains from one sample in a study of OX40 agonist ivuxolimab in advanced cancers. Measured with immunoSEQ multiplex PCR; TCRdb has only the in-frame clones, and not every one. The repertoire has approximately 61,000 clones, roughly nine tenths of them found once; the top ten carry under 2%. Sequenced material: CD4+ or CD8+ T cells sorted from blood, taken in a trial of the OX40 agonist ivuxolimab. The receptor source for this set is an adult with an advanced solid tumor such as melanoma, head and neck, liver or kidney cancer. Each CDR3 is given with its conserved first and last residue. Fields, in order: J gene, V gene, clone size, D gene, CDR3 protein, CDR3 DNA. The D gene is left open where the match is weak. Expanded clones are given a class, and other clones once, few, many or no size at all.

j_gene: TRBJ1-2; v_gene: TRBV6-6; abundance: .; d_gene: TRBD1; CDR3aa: CASRGDRTHNYGYTF; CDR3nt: TGTGCCAGCAGGGGGGACAGAACCCATAACTATGGCTACACCTTC
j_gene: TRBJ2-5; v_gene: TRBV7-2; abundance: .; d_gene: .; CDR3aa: CASSLGLWQETQYF; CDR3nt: TGTGCCAGCAGCTTGGGGTTATGGCAAGAGACCCAGTACTTC
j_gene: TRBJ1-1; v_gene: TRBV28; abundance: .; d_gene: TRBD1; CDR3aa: CASQRTGEAFF; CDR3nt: TGTGCCAGCCAAAGGACAGGTGAAGCTTTCTTT
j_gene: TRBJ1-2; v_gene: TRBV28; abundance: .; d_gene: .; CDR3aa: CASSLARGLAYGYTF; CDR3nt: TGTGCCAGCAGTTTGGCGCGGGGCTTGGCCTATGGCTACACCTTC
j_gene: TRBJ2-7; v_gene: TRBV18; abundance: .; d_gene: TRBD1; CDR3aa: CASSPRDSSYEQYF; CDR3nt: TGTGCCAGCTCACCCCGGGACAGCTCCTACGAGCAGTACTTC
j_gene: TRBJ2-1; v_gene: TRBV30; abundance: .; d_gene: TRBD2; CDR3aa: CAWSSGTYNEQFF; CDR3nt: TGTGCCTGGAGTAGCGGGACCTACAATGAGCAGTTCTTC
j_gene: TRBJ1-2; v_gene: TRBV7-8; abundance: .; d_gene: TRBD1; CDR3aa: CASSTTGVNYGYTF; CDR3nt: TGTGCCAGCAGCACCACAGGGGTAAACTATGGCTACACCTTC
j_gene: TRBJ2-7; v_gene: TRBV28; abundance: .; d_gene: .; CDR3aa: CASTTQPDSYEQYF; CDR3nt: TGTGCCAGCACCACTCAGCCGGACAGCTACGAGCAGTACTTC
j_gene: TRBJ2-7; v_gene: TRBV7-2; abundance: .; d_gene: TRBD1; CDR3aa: CASSPGQGKQYF; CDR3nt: TGTGCCAGCAGCCCAGGACAGGGCAAGCAGTACTTC
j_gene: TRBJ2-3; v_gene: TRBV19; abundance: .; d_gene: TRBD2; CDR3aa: CASSIGLAGGTDTQYF; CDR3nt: TGTGCCAGTAGTATTGGACTAGCGGGAGGTACAGATACGCAGTATTTT
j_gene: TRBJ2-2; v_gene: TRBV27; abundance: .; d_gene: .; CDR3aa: CASSSLGRQYANTGELFF; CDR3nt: TGTGCCAGCAGTTCCCTAGGCCGACAGTACGCGAACACCGGGGAGCTGTTTTTT
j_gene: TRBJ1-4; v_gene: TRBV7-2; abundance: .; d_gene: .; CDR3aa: CASSLNPRSEKLFF; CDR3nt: TGTGCCAGCAGCTTAAATCCCCGGAGTGAAAAACTGTTTTTT
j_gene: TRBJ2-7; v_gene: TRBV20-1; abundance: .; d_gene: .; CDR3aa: CSANTGYEQYF; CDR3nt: TGCAGTGCTAACACAGGGTACGAGCAGTACTTC
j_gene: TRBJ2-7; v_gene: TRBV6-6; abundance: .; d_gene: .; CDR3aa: CASIDTDRSYEQYF; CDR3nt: TGTGCCAGCATAGACACAGACCGCTCCTACGAGCAGTACTTC
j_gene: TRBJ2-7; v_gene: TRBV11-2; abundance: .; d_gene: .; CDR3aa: CASSLVPVEQYF; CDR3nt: TGTGCCAGCAGCTTAGTGCCCGTCGAGCAGTACTTC
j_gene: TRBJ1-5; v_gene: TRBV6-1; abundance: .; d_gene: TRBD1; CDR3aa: CASSAQGDQPQHF; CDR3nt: TGTGCCAGCTCGGCCCAGGGGGATCAGCCCCAGCATTTT
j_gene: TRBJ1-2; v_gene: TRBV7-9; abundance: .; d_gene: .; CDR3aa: CASSSARQGYNYGYTF; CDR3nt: TGTGCCAGCAGCTCTGCCCGTCAGGGGTATAACTATGGCTACACCTTC
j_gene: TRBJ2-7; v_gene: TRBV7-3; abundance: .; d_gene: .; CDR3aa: CASSSGPAREQYF; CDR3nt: TGTGCCAGCAGCTCCGGGCCGGCGCGCGAGCAGTACTTC
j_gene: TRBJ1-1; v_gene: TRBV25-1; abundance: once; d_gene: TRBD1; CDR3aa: CASISDRGLEFEAFF; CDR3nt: TGTGCCAGCATCTCGGACAGGGGGTTGGAATTTGAAGCTTTCTTT
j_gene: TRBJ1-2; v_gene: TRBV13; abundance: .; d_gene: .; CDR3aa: CASSSRASYGYTF; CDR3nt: TGTGCCAGCAGCTCCCGGGCCTCCTATGGCTACACCTTC
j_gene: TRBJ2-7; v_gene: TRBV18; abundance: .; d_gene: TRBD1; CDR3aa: CASSDVLTGDYEQYF; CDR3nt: TGTGCCAGCTCAGACGTGCTTACAGGGGACTACGAGCAGTACTTC
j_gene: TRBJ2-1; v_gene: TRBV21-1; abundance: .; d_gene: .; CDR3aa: CASSKARPSAYNEQFF; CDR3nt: TGTGCCAGCAGCAAAGCGCGCCCTAGCGCCTACAATGAGCAGTTCTTC
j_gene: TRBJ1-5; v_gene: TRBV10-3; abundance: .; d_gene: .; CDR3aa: CAISEEAPHQPQHF; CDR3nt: TGTGCCATCAGTGAGGAGGCACCCCATCAGCCCCAGCATTTT
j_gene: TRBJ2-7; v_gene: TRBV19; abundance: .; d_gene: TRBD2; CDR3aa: CASRPAGVSEQYF; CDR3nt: TGTGCCAGTAGACCAGCGGGAGTCTCCGAGCAGTACTTC
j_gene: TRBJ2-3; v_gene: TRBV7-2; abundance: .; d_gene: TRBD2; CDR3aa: CASSPQSGGGTDTQYF; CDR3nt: TGTGCCAGCAGCCCCCAGTCCGGGGGGGGCACAGATACGCAGTATTTT
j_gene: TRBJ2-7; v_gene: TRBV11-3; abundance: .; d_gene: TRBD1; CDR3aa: CASSLDHYDRGSTLHEQYF; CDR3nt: TGTGCCAGCAGCTTAGATCATTATGACAGGGGCTCAACTTTACACGAGCAGTACTTC
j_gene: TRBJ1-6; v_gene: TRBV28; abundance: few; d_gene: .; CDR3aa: CASSFQDSLAGLHF; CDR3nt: TGTGCCAGCAGTTTTCAGGACTCACTGGCGGGACTCCACTTT
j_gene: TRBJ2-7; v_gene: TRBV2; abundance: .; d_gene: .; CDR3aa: CASSRGPLEQYF; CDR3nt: TGTGCCAGCAGTCGGGGCCCGCTCGAGCAGTACTTC
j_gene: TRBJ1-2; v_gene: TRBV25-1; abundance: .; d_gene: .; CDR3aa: CASSEGAATGGYTF; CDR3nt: TGTGCCAGCAGTGAAGGGGCCGCCACCGGTGGCTACACCTTC
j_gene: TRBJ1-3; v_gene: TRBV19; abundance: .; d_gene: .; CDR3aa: CASSSGSSGNTIYF; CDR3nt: TGTGCCAGTAGCTCAGGGTCCTCTGGAAACACCATATATTTT
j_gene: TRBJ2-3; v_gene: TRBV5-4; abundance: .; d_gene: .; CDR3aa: CASSLVQGSDTQYF; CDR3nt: TGTGCCAGCAGCTTGGTCCAGGGCTCAGATACGCAGTATTTT
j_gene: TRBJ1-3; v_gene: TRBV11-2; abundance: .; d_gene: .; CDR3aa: CASSSYISSGNTIYF; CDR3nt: TGTGCCAGCAGCTCCTACATCAGCTCTGGAAACACCATATATTTT
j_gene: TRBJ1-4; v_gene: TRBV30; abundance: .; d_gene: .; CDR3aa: CAWSPRGRLDEKLFF; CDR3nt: TGTGCCTGGAGTCCACGGGGCAGGTTGGATGAAAAACTGTTTTTT
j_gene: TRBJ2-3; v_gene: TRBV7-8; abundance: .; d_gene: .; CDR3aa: CASRRGTFASTDTQYF; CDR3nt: TGTGCCAGCAGAAGAGGGACTTTCGCTAGCACAGATACGCAGTATTTT
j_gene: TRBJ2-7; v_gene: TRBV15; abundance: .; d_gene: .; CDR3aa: CATSEAGTYEQYF; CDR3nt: TGTGCCACCAGCGAGGCAGGGACCTACGAGCAGTACTTC
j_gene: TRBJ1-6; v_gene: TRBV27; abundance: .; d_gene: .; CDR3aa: CASSLSGHLIELHF; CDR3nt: TGTGCCAGCAGTTTATCCGGACACCTTATAGAACTCCACTTT
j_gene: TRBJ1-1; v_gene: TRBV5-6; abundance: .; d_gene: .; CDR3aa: CASSPGGGGTEAFF; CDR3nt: TGTGCCAGCAGCCCCGGCGGGGGCGGCACTGAAGCTTTCTTT
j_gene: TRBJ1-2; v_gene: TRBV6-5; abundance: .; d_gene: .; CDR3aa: CASSSTSGEPNYGYTF; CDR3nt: TGTGCCAGCAGTTCCACCTCAGGAGAACCTAACTATGGCTACACCTTC
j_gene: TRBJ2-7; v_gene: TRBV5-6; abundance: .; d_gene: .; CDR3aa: CASSPGWGTEQYF; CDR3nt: TGTGCCAGCAGCCCTGGCTGGGGGACCGAGCAGTACTTC
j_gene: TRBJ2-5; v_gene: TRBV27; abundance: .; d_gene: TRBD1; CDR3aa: CASSRQGDTGETQYF; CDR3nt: TGTGCCAGCAGCCGCCAGGGGGATACGGGAGAGACCCAGTACTTC
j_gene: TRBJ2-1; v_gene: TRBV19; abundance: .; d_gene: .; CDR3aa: CATRDYYNEQFF; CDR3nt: TGTGCCACCCGAGACTACTACAATGAGCAGTTCTTC